Listed here is a single T cell receptor beta chain. Antigen: not known. J gave up 1 base and V 5 bases, and 5 bases lay outside the gene matches. The CDR3 sequence is 15 residues long. CDR1 is SEHNR and CDR2 is FQNEAQ in the germline V gene (reference sequence). These data belong to a study of cytomegalovirus exposure and HLA in healthy donors. Study observations and caveats: The authors enumerated roughly 160 TCR beta chains as linked to cytomegalovirus. The likely origin of a cluster of highly shared sequence variants was a sequencing artifact.

The primer mix had 60 Vbeta and 13 Jbeta primers. This table comes from immunoSEQ multiplex PCR, and its TCRdb copy is limited to in-frame clones, with some not included. The repertoire holds some 130,000 clones, with more than 75% as singletons. Sequenced sample: PBMCs. This rearrangement joins TRBV7-9 to TRBJ2-7; 10 bases map to TRBD2. The sequence was obtained from a young man in good health and CMV-seronegative. The CDR3 spells CASSLGLADSYEQYF. CDR3 nucleotide sequence: TGTGCCAGCAGCCTCGGACTAGCGGATTCCTACGAGCAGTACTTC.